Given below is one T cell receptor beta chain in context. Its antigen has not been determined. Qualities for individual bases were not recorded, and no much larger clone is one base off. At one collaborating source in Seattle, patients were enrolled during active infection and were followed longitudinally through the course of disease. Each collaborating institution followed its own protocols to collect whole blood in K2EDTA tubes. Collaborator samples were shipped for TCRbeta analysis as frozen whole blood, isolated PBMCs, or DNA extracted from either sample type. These data come from a study of blood T cell repertoires in COVID-19 (dated by TCRdb to between 2020 and 2021). As for the study more broadly: Samples covering the acute and convalescent phases of COVID-19 were provided by collaborators in the United States, Italy and Spain. The prospective study material was composed of cDNA or gDNA derived from T cells, B-cell-depleted T cells, or PBMCs. Subjects who had been exposed to COVID-19, were actively infected with it, or had recovered from it provided the deeply sampled blood TCRbeta repertoires that made up the dataset. The repertoires were released in a freely available public database intended as a resource for research on the immune response to SARS-CoV-2. The samples were drawn from the first 160 participants of the ongoing ImmuneRACE study and from 950 to 1,500 subjects provided by 6 global collaborators. Sample metadata almost always included a de-identified subject ID, COVID-19 status, age in years and sex. Where HLA class I and class II types were available, the types were taken from metadata supplied by the sample provider, not from assay-based typing. The study at large found these results: The quantity of clinical and demographic metadata differed by source and by participant and was supplied without curation.

TCRbeta CDR3 regions were amplified from genomic DNA using the immunoSEQ Assay, a bias-controlled multiplex PCR. The study's processing was this. The number of nucleated cells in each sample was estimated from the amplification of reference gene primers within the assay. Sequence reads were collapsed and filtered to measure the absolute abundance of every unique TCRbeta CDR3 rearrangement. For each sample, productive Simpson clonality was calculated as the square root of Simpson's diversity index over productive rearrangements. Imported from immuneACCESS, the table was reduced by TCRdb to in-frame sequences with V and J called. These copies leave out some clones; in studies compared against another copy, an unresolved V gene accounts for under half, and the cause of the remainder is not known. For V, J and clone size, that table is used; D and trimming come from the DNA. This sample has roughly 300,000 clones in its table, and 80% to 90% of those were observed once. The ten biggest clones cover about an eighth of the sample.

This sequence was found in a woman aged 30 to 39 with COVID-19, enrolled during active disease. Specimen: peripheral blood.

The bases read TGTGCCAGCAGCTTAGGGACAGGGCGCACAGATACGCAGTATTTT. Translated, this is CASSLGTGRTDTQYF. Recombination connected TRBV7-6 to TRBJ2-3; 8 bases in the middle match TRBD1. The CDR3 covers 15 residues, taking in both the cysteine and the phenylalanine. Of the read, only the CDR3 DNA is kept; its 45 bases are in frame from base 1. Trimming removed 1 base from V and 1 base from J; the gene matches leave 1 base unexplained. CDR1 SGHVS and CDR2 FNYEAQ are derived from the germline V gene.